The 26 T cell receptor beta chains presented below share a single source sample, sequenced in a study of blood T cell repertoires in COVID-19. Generated by immunoSEQ multiplex PCR, the TCRdb table keeps only in-frame clones and is missing some. This table has around 180,000 clones, approximately 74% appearing once. The sequenced sample consisted of peripheral blood. These receptors were collected from a woman of 80 years or more with acute or convalescent COVID-19.

The V call is TRBV10-2, the J call TRBJ2-7; 8 nucleotides align to TRBD1. The CDR3 has 15 amino acids. From germline, CDR1 is WSHSY and CDR2 SAAADI. Trimming took 0 bases from V and 1 from J; bases not matched to a gene: 2. Here the CDR3 DNA reads TGCGCCAGCAGTGAGTCGACAGGGGCGTCCTACGAGCAGTACTTC. Translating gives CASSESTGASYEQYF.

The chain is built from TRBV27 and TRBJ2-1; 11 nucleotides match TRBD2. The germline V gene has CDR1 MNHEY and CDR2 SMNVEV (reference sequence). The junction had 6 bases not matched to a gene; V was cut back by 6 bases and J by 5 bases. This CDR3 region has 15 residues. The CDR3 spells CASRSGTSGNNEQFF. CDR3 nucleotides: TGTGCCAGCAGATCCGGGACTAGCGGCAACAATGAGCAGTTCTTC.

The chain joins TRBV19 to TRBJ2-4; D remains ambiguous. This CDR3 spans 14 amino acids. Looked up from germline, CDR1 is LNHDA and CDR2 is SQIVND (reference sequence). Trimming took off 7 bases at V and 4 bases at J, with 14 bases between the two ends. CDR3 residues: CASTQIGEKNIQYF. In DNA, the CDR3 is TGTGCCAGTACCCAGATTGGAGAGAAAAACATTCAGTACTTC.

A single count supports this clone. The rearrangement uses TRBV5-1 and TRBJ1-3; D gene ambiguous. Germline CDR1 reads SGHRS; CDR2 reads YFSETQ. The CDR3 runs to 16 residues. V lost 4 bases, J lost 0 bases, and 14 bases lay in between. Here the CDR3 reads CASSLGASISGNTIYF. The CDR3 DNA sequence: TGCGCCAGCAGCCTGGGCGCGAGCATCTCTGGAAACACCATATATTTT.

This chain connects TRBV10-1 to TRBJ1-2, with TRBD1 matching over 8 bases. The CDR3 sequence is 19 residues long. The V segment lost 6 bases and the J segment 4 bases; nucleotides outside the gene matches: 22. CDR1 is WNHNN, CDR2 SYGVQD, per germline (reference sequence). The CDR3 spells CASRYTGGTPRKSFYGYTF. The CDR3 coding sequence is TGCGCCAGCAGGTACACAGGGGGGACTCCTCGTAAGTCCTTCTATGGCTACACCTTC.

J is TRBJ2-7 and V is TRBV19; 12 nucleotides align to TRBD2. V trimming: 3 bases; J trimming: 5 bases; junction bases outside the gene matches: 11. The CDR3 is made up of 17 amino acids. Germline CDR1 and CDR2: LNHDA and SQIVND (reference sequence). The CDR3 sequence: CASSMRLAGEPPHEQYF. In DNA, the CDR3 is TGTGCCAGTAGTATGAGACTAGCGGGAGAACCTCCCCACGAGCAGTACTTC.

This CDR3 is CASSFAGNQPQHF. CDR3 DNA: TGTGCCAGCAGTTTTGCGGGGAATCAGCCCCAGCATTTT. The J gene is TRBJ1-5, the V gene TRBV28; D is uncertain. The ends were cut back, 3 bases at V and 4 bases at J, with 7 bases in the middle. There are 13 residues in the CDR3. Germline CDR1 MDHEN, CDR2 SYDVKM.

The chain has TRBV28 and TRBJ1-4, with TRBD1 as a possible D gene (5 bases). Germline V gives CDR1 MDHEN, CDR2 SYDVKM. The CDR3 length is 15 residues. Trimming stripped 6 bases from V and 6 bases from J, with 17 bases between. The CDR3 nucleotides are TGTGCCAGCAGCCCCCTGTTCAGGGTAGATGAAAAACTGTTTTTT. It encodes CASSPLFRVDEKLFF. Complete variable domain (other parts from reference TRBV28 and TRBJ1-4): DVKVTQSSRYLVKRTGEKVFLECVQDMDHENMFWYRQDPGLGLRLIYFSYDVKMKEKGDIPEGYSVSREKKERFSLILESASTNQTSMYLCASSPLFRVDEKLFFGSGTQLSVL.

The chain carries TRBV18 and TRBJ2-2; 9 bases match TRBD1. The V and J ends lost 0 bases and 4 bases, in that order; junction bases with no gene match: 3. CDR1 is KGHSH, CDR2 LQKENI, per germline. The CDR3 totals 16 residues. The CDR3 here is CASSPPGTGSTGELFF. CDR3 coding DNA: TGTGCCAGCTCACCACCCGGGACAGGGAGCACCGGGGAGCTGTTTTTT.

This chain uses TRBV2 with TRBJ2-5, with D possibly matching TRBD2 (5 bases). Looked up from germline, CDR1 is SNHLY and CDR2 is FYNNEI. The germline V and J ends were trimmed by 5 bases and 4 bases, with 14 bases remaining between them. The CDR3 loop spans 14 amino acids. This CDR3 reads CASSLPRAGETQYF. CDR3 nucleotides: TGTGCCAGCAGTTTGCCGCGGGCCGGAGAGACCCAGTACTTC.

This sequence joins TRBV30 and TRBJ1-2; D is ambiguous. There are 13 residues in the CDR3. Trimming shortened V by 0 bases and J by 6 bases, and 11 bases separated the two germline ends. Germline CDR1 is GTSNPN and CDR2 is SVGIG (reference sequence). The chain's CDR3 is CAWSVTRHHGYTF. For the CDR3, the DNA is TGTGCCTGGAGTGTAACCAGGCATCATGGCTACACCTTC.

CDR3 region: CASSVGTGNEKLFF. The DNA of the CDR3 is TGCGCCAGCAGCGTTGGGACAGGGAACGAAAAACTGTTTTTT. The V call is TRBV5-1, the J call TRBJ1-4, with 9 bases identical to TRBD1. With 4 bases clipped from V and 8 bases from J, the junction kept 6 bases outside the gene matches. The germline gives CDR1 SGHRS, CDR2 YFSETQ. The CDR3 extends over 14 amino acids.

The genes are TRBV29-1 and TRBJ2-7; 7 bases line up with TRBD1. Germline CDR1 is SQVTM and CDR2 is ANQGSEA. This CDR3 comprises 11 residues. V lost 5 bases and J lost 3; bases outside the gene matches: 1. DNA of the CDR3: TGCAGCGTTCGGGACAGCTACGAGCAGTACTTC. It specifies CSVRDSYEQYF.

The genes are TRBV10-3 and TRBJ2-1; no clear D. Germline assignment: CDR1 ENHRY and CDR2 SYGVKD. V was clipped by 2 bases and J by 0 bases, with 5 bases between them. CDR3 length: 14 residues. The CDR3 sequence is CAISEVSSYNEQFF. The CDR3, as DNA: TGTGCCATCAGTGAGGTTAGCTCCTACAATGAGCAGTTCTTC.

This chain links TRBV14 with TRBJ2-7; 7 bases agree with TRBD2. From germline, CDR1 is SGHDN and CDR2 FVKESK. The CDR3 is made up of 14 amino acids. The J segment lost 5 bases and the V segment lost 1 base, leaving 5 bases of the junction unmatched. The CDR3 reads CASSQAGGLHEQYF. CDR3 bases: TGTGCCAGCAGCCAAGCGGGAGGTCTCCACGAGCAGTACTTC. The complete variable domain, with remaining parts taken from reference TRBV14 and TRBJ2-7, reads EAGVTQFPSHSVIEKGQTVTLRCDPISGHDNLYWYRRVMGKEIKFLLHFVKESKQDESGMPNNRFLAERTGGTYSTLKVQPAELEDSGVYFCASSQAGGLHEQYFGPGTRLTVT.

This clone turned up a few times. The chain is built from TRBV6-4 and TRBJ2-5; TRBD2 aligns across 8 bases. There are 14 residues in the CDR3. Unmatched junction bases numbered 5, after V lost 3 bases and J lost 5 bases. The germline V gene encodes CDR1 MRHNA and CDR2 SNTAGT. The CDR3 bases are TGTGCCAGCAGTGAGGACGGGAGGGGTGAGACCCAGTACTTC. Protein sequence: CASSEDGRGETQYF.

The gene calls are TRBV5-8 and TRBJ2-7; D perhaps matches TRBD1 (6 bases). This CDR3 is built from 14 residues. The germline V gene has CDR1 SGHTS and CDR2 YDEGEE. V was shortened by 1 base and J by 4 bases, with 12 bases between the two germline ends. CDR3 sequence: CASSLMDSYYEQYF. CDR3 DNA sequence: TGTGCCAGCAGCTTGATGGACAGTTATTACGAGCAGTACTTC.

The chain combines TRBV4-3 with TRBJ2-7; possibly TRBD1 for D (7 bases). From germline, CDR1 is LGHNA and CDR2 YSLEER. Trimming left V 0 bases short and J 2 bases short, with 14 bases between. The CDR3 is 16 residues long. CDR3 nucleotide sequence: TGCGCCAGCAGCCAAGATGCTCGCGGGACAGCCTACGAGCAGTACTTC. Translation: CASSQDARGTAYEQYF.

The V and J genes are TRBV6-1 and TRBJ1-1; TRBD1 aligns across 9 bases. The CDR3 covers 13 residues. V gave up 3 bases and J gave up 10 bases; unmatched junction bases: 6. Germline V lookup: CDR1 MNHNS, CDR2 SASEGT. This CDR3 reads CASSDDSDRGAFF. The CDR3 DNA sequence: TGTGCCAGCAGTGACGACTCGGACAGGGGAGCTTTCTTT.

This chain uses TRBV11-2 with TRBJ2-7; weak D call: TRBD2 (5 bases). The germline V gene has CDR1 SGHAT and CDR2 FQNNGV. Trimming left V 2 bases short and J 4 bases short, with 12 bases between. CDR3 length equals 14 residues. CDR3 amino acids: CASSLSGNSYEQYF. CDR3 in DNA: TGTGCCAGCAGCTTATCCGGGAACTCTTACGAGCAGTACTTC.

This chain links TRBV5-4 with TRBJ2-7; 10 bases agree with TRBD2. This CDR3 comprises 16 residues. CDR1 and CDR2 (germline): SGHNT, YYREEE (reference sequence). Trimming at V came to 4 bases and at J to 0 bases, leaving 7 bases not matched to a gene. The CDR3 reads CASSEAASGSSYEQYF. The CDR3 DNA sequence: TGTGCCAGCAGCGAAGCAGCTAGCGGGAGCTCCTACGAGCAGTACTTC.

The chain recombines TRBV7-9 with TRBJ1-4; possibly TRBD1 for D (6 bases). Between the trimmed V and J ends, which lost 5 bases and 5 bases, there was a span of 15 bases. This CDR3 has 15 residues. Germline assignment: CDR1 SEHNR and CDR2 FQNEAQ (reference sequence). This chain's CDR3 is CASSPDRRGNEKLFF. The DNA of the CDR3 is TGTGCCAGCAGCCCGGACAGAAGGGGAAATGAAAAACTGTTTTTT.

The gene calls are TRBV19 and TRBJ1-1, with TRBD1 identical over 8 bases. CDR1 is LNHDA and CDR2 is SQIVND in the germline V gene (reference sequence). The V and J ends lost 7 bases and 5 bases, in that order; junction bases with no gene match: 9. The CDR3 consists of 14 residues. The CDR3 reads CASTLQGAGTEAFF. CDR3 DNA: TGTGCCAGTACCCTCCAGGGGGCGGGTACTGAAGCTTTCTTT.

This chain connects TRBV6-1 to TRBJ1-2; D not resolved. CDR3 length equals 15 residues. V was trimmed by 1 base and J by 0 bases, leaving 9 bases between them. CDR1 is MNHNS, CDR2 SASEGT, per germline. The chain's CDR3 is CASSEGAGANYGYTF. Here the CDR3 DNA reads TGTGCCAGCAGTGAAGGGGCGGGAGCTAACTATGGCTACACCTTC.

This clone is a singleton in its sample. The rearrangement links TRBV5-1 to TRBJ2-5; 13 bases match TRBD2. Germline values: CDR1 SGHRS, CDR2 YFSETQ. CDR3 length equals 17 residues. V shed 3 bases, J shed 5 bases, and the junction held 10 bases outside the gene matches. The CDR3 DNA sequence: TGCGCCAGCAGCTCGGGGGCCGGACTAGCGGGAGATGAGACCCAGTACTTC. Protein sequence: CASSSGAGLAGDETQYF.

The chain employs TRBV7-8 and TRBJ2-2, with D unresolved. Germline CDR1 and CDR2: SGHVS and FQNEAQ. V was clipped by 4 bases and J by 5 bases, with 17 bases between them. The CDR3 loop spans 16 amino acids. The CDR3 nucleotides are TGTGCCAGCAGCTCCCCAGGTGGGTTCCTAACCGGGGAGCTGTTTTTT. This codes for CASSSPGGFLTGELFF.